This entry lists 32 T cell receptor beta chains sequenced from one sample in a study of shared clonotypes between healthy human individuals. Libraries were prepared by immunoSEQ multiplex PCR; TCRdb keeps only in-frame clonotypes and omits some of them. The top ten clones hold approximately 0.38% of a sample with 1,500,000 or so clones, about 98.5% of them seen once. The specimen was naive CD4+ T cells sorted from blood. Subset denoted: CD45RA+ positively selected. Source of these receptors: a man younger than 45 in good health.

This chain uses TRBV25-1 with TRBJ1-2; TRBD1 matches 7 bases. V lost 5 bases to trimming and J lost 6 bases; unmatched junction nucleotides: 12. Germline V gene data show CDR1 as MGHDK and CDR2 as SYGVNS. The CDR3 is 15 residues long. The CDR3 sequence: CASSSPTDRVDGYTF. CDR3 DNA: TGTGCCAGCAGTTCACCTACCGACAGGGTGGATGGCTACACCTTC.

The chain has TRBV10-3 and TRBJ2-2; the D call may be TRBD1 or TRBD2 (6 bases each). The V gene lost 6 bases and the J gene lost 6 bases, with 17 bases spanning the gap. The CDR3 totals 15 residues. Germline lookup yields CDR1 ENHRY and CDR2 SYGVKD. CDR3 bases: TGTGCCATCAGAGGGGGACTCCTTGGGGCCGGGGAGCTGTTTTTT. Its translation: CAIRGGLLGAGELFF.

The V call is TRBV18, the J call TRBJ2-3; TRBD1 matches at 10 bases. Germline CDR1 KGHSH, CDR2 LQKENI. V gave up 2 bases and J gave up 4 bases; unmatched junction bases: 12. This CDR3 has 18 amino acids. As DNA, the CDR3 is TGTGCCAGCTCACCAACCCCACCGACAGGGGGCGCCTCAGATACGCAGTATTTT. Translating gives CASSPTPPTGGASDTQYF.

This CDR3 reads CASSGQGALIYEQFF. In DNA form, the CDR3 reads TGTGCCAGCAGCGGACAGGGGGCCTTGATCTATGAGCAGTTCTTC. The chain uses TRBV5-5 and TRBJ2-1; 11 nucleotides line up with TRBD1. Looked up from germline, CDR1 is SGHKS and CDR2 is YYEKEE (reference sequence). The CDR3 has 15 residues. V lost 4 bases and J lost 8; bases outside the gene matches: 8.

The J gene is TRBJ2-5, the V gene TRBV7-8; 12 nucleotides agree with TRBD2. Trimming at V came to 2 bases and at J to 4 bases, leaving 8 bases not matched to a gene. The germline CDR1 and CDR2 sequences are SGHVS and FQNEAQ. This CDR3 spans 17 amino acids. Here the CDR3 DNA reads TGTGCCAGCAGCTTACGTCTAGCGGGAGGGCCTCGAGAGACCCAGTACTTC. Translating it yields CASSLRLAGGPRETQYF. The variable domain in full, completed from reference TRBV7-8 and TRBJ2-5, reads GAGVSQSPRYKVAKRGQDVALRCDPISGHVSLFWYQQALGQGPEFLTYFQNEAQLDKSGLPSDRFFAERPEGSVSTLKIQRTQQEDSAVYLCASSLRLAGGPRETQYFGPGTRLLVL.

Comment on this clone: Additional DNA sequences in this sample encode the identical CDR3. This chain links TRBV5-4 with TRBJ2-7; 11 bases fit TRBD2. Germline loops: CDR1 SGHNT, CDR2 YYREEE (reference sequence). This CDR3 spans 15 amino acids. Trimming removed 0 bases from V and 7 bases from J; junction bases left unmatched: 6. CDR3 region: CASSLGSGRAGEQYF. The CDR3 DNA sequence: TGTGCCAGCAGCTTGGGTAGCGGGAGGGCCGGGGAGCAGTACTTC.

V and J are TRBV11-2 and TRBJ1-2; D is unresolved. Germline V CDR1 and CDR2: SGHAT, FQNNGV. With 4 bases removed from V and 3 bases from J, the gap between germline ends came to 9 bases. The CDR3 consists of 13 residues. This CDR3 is CASSSRNHYGYTF. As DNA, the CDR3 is TGTGCCAGCAGCTCCAGGAACCACTATGGCTACACCTTC.

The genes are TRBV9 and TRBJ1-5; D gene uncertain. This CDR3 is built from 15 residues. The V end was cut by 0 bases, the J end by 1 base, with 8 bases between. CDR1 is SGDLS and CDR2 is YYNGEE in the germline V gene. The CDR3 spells CASSVDVASNQPQHF. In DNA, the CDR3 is TGTGCCAGCAGCGTAGATGTGGCGAGCAATCAGCCCCAGCATTTT.

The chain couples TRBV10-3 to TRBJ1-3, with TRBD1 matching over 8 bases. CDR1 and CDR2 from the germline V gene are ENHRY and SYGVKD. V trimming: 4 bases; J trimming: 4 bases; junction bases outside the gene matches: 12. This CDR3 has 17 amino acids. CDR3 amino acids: CAISGQGARSAGNTIYF. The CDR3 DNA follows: TGTGCCATCAGTGGGCAGGGGGCGAGATCGGCGGGAAACACCATATATTTT.

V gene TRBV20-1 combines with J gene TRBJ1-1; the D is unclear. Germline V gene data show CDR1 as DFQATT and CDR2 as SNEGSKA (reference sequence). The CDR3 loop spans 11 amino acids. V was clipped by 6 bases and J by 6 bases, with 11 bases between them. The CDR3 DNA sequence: TGCAGTGCCGGGATGGGCTCTGAAGCTTTCTTT. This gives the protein CSAGMGSEAFF.

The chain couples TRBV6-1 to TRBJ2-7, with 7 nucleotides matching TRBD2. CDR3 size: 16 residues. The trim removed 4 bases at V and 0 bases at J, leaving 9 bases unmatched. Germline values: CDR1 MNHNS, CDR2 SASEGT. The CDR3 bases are TGTGCCAGCAGTGTTCACGGGGGAGGGAGCTCCTACGAGCAGTACTTC. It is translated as CASSVHGGGSSYEQYF.

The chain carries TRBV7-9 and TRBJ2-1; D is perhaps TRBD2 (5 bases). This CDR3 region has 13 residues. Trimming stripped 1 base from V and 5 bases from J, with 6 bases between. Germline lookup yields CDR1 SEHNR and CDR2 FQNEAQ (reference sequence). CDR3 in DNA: TGTGCCAGCAGCTTAGGGACTCACAATGAGCAGTTCTTC. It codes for CASSLGTHNEQFF. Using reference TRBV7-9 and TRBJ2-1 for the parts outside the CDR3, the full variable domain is DTGVSQNPRHKITKRGQNVTFRCDPISEHNRLYWYRQTLGQGPEFLTYFQNEAQLEKSRLLSDRFSAERPKGSFSTLEIQRTEQGDSAMYLCASSLGTHNEQFFGPGTRLTVL.

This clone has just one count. The CDR3 spells CASDRYGAQPQHF. CDR3 sequence (DNA): TGTGCCAGCGACAGGTACGGAGCTCAGCCCCAGCATTTT. V gene TRBV6-6 combines with J gene TRBJ1-5; D perhaps matches TRBD1 (6 bases). V lost 8 bases to trimming and J lost 6 bases, with 14 bases between them. Germline V gene data show CDR1 as MNHNY and CDR2 as SVGAGI (reference sequence). There are 13 residues in the CDR3.

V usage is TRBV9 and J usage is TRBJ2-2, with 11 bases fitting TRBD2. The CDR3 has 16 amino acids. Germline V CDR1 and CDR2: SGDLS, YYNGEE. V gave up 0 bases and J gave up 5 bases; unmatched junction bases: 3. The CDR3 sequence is CASSVVAGGPTGELFF. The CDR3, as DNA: TGTGCCAGCAGCGTAGTAGCGGGAGGGCCGACCGGGGAGCTGTTTTTT.

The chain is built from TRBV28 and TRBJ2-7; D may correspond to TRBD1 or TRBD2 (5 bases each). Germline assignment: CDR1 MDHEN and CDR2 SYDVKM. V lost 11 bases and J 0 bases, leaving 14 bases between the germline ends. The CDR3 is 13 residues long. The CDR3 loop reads CASGAGSSYEQYF. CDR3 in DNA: TGTGCCTCGGGCGCAGGGAGCTCCTACGAGCAGTACTTC.

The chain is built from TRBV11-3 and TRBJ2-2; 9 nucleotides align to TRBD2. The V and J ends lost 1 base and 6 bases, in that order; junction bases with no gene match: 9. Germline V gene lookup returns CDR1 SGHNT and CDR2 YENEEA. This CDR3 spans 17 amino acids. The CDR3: CASSLAAGGLLPGELFF. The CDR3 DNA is TGTGCCAGCAGCTTAGCCGCGGGGGGGCTCTTGCCCGGGGAGCTGTTTTTT.

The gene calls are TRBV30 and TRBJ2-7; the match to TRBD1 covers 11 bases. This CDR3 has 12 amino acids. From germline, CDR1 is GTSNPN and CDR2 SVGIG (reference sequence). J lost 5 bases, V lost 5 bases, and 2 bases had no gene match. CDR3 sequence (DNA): TGTGCCTGGGGACAGGGGGCCCACGAGCAGTACTTC. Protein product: CAWGQGAHEQYF. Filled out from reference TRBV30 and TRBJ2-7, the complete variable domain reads SQTIHQWPATLVQPVGSPLSLECTVEGTSNPNLYWYRQAAGRGLQLLFYSVGIGQISSEVPQNLSASRPQDRQFILSSKKLLLSDSGFYLCAWGQGAHEQYFGPGTRLTVT.

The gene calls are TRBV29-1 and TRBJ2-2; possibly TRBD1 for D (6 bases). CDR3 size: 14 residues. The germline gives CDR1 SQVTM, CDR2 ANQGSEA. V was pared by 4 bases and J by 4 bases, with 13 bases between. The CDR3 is CSVARQVGTGELFF. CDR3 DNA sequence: TGCAGCGTTGCTCGACAGGTGGGCACCGGGGAGCTGTTTTTT.

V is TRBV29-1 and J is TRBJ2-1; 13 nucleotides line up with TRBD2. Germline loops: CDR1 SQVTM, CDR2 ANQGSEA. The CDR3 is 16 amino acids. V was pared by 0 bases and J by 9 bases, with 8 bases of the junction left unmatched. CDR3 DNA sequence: TGCAGCGTTGAAGATAAGGGGACTAGCGGGAATATTGAGCAGTTCTTC. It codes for CSVEDKGTSGNIEQFF.

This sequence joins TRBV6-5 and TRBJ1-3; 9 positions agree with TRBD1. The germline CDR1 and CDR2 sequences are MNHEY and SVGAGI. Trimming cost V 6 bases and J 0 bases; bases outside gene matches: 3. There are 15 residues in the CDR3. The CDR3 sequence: CASSPTGGSGNTIYF. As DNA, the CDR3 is TGTGCCAGCAGCCCGACAGGGGGCTCTGGAAACACCATATATTTT.

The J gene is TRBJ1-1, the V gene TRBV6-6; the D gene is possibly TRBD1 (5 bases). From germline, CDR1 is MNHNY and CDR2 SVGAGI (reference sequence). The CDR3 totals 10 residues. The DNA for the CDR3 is TGTGCGACAGAATGGACTGAAGCTTTCTTT. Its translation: CATEWTEAFF.

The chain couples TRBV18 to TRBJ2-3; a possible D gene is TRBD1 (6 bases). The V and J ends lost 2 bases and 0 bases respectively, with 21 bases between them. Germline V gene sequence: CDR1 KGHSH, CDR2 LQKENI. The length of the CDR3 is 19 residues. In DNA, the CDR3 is TGTGCCAGCTCACCAATCGGCAGGGGAACTATCTCTAGCACAGATACGCAGTATTTT. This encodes CASSPIGRGTISSTDTQYF. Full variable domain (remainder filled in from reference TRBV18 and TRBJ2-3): NAGVMQNPRHLVRRRGQEARLRCSPMKGHSHVYWYRQLPEEGLKFMVYLQKENIIDESGMPKERFSAEFPKEGPSILRIQQVVRGDSAAYFCASSPIGRGTISSTDTQYFGPGTRLTVL.

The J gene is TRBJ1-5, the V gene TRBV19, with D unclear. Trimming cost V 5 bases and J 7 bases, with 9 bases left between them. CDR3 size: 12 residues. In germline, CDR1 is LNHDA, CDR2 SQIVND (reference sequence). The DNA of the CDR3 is TGTGCCAGTAGTTCTTATGCCCAGCCCCAGCATTTT. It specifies CASSSYAQPQHF.

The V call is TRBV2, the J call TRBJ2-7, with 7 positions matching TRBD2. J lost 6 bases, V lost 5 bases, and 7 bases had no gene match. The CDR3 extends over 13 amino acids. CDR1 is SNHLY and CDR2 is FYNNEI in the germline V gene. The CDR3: CASSLGGEGEQYF. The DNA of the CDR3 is TGTGCCAGCAGTCTCGGAGGGGAGGGCGAGCAGTACTTC.

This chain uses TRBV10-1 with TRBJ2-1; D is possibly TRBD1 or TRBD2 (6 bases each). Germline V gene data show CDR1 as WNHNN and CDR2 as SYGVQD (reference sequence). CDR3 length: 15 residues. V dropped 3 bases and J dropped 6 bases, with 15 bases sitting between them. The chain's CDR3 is CASSDGGQAGNEQFF. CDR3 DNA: TGCGCCAGCAGTGATGGGGGGCAGGCGGGCAATGAGCAGTTCTTC.

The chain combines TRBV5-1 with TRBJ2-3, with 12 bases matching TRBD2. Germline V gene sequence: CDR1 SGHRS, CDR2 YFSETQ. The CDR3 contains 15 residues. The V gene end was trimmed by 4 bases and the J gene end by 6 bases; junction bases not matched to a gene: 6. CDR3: CASSITGTSGDTQYF. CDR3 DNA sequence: TGCGCCAGCAGCATCACCGGGACTAGCGGGGATACGCAGTATTTT. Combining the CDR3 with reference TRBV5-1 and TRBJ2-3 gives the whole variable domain KAGVTQTPRYLIKTRGQQVTLSCSPISGHRSVSWYQQTPGQGLQFLFEYFSETQRNKGNFPGRFSGRQFSNSRSEMNVSTLELGDSALYLCASSITGTSGDTQYFGPGTRLTVL.

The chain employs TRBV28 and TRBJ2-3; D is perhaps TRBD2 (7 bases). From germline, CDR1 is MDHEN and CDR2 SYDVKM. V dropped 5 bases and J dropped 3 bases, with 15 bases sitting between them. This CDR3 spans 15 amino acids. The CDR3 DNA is TGTGCCAGCAGTCAAGGGGGGGAAGGGACAGATACGCAGTATTTT. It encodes CASSQGGEGTDTQYF. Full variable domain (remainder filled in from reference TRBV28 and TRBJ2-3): DVKVTQSSRYLVKRTGEKVFLECVQDMDHENMFWYRQDPGLGLRLIYFSYDVKMKEKGDIPEGYSVSREKKERFSLILESASTNQTSMYLCASSQGGEGTDTQYFGPGTRLTVL.

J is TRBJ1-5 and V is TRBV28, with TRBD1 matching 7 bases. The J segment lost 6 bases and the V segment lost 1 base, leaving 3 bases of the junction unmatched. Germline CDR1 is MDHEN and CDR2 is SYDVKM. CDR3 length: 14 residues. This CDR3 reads CASSLSTGVQPQHF. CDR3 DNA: TGTGCCAGCAGTTTATCAACAGGGGTTCAGCCCCAGCATTTT.

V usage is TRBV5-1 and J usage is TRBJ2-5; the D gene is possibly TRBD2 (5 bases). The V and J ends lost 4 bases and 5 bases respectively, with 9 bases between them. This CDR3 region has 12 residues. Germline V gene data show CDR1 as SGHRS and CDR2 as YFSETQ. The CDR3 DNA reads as TGCGCCAGCAGCCAAAGAGGGGAGACCCAGTACTTC. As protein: CASSQRGETQYF.

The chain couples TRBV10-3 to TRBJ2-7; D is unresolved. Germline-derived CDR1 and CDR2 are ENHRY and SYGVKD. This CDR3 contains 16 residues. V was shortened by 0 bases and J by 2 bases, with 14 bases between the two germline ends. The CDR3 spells CAISESIIADTYEQYF. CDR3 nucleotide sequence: TGTGCCATCAGTGAGTCGATTATTGCGGATACCTACGAGCAGTACTTC.

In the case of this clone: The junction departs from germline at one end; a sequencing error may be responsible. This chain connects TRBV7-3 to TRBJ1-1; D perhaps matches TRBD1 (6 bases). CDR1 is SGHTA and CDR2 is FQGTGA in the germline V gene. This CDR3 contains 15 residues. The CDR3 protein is CASSITGAANTEAFF. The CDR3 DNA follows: TGTGCCAGCAGCATAACGGGGGCAGCGAACACTGAAGCTTTCTTT.

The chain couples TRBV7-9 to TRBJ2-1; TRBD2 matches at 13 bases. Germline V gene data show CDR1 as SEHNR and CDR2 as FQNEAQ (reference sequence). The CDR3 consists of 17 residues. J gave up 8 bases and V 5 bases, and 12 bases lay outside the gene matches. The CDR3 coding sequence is TGTGCCAGCAGCGATCGACTAGCGGGAGGTCTACCCCATGAGCAGTTCTTC. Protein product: CASSDRLAGGLPHEQFF.